Below are 18 T cell receptor beta chains sequenced from a single sample in a study of post-analysis software for immune sequencing data. Notes on the study in general: When patients were compared with controls, 4 or 5 TRBV segments were more frequent, TRBV5-6, TRBV5-1 and TRBV20-1 among them.

These TCRs' antigens remain unknown. Included in the TCR beta cDNA libraries were unique molecular identifiers. From the PCR reads, TCRdb called clonotypes with MiXCR, one entry per CDR3 protein. In the table there are 750,000 to 950,000 distinct CDR3 sequences, roughly 50% of which are singletons. Material: blood. These receptor sequences come from a girl aged 5 to 17 with multiple sclerosis.

The V call is TRBV20-1, the J call TRBJ2-5; maybe TRBD1 (5 bases). TRBJ2-7 explains the end of the DNA better; the J call may be wrong. The CDR3 is made up of 15 amino acids. CDR1 is DFQATT, CDR2 SNEGSKA, per germline (reference sequence). CDR3 bases: TGCAGTGCTAGAGAGGACACTTCCTACCCCCACGAGCAGTACTTC. It specifies CSAREDTSYPHEQYF.

This chain connects TRBV7-8 to TRBJ2-5; D may be TRBD1 (6 bases). This CDR3 has 15 amino acids. Germline loops: CDR1 SGHVS, CDR2 FQNEAQ. V lost 1 base and J lost 4, with 13 bases in between. This chain's CDR3 is CASSLEGQRGETQYF. The CDR3 coding sequence is TGTGCCAGCAGCTTAGAGGGACAACGGGGAGAGACCCAGTACTTC. Full variable domain (missing parts from reference TRBV7-8 and TRBJ2-5): GAGVSQSPRYKVAKRGQDVALRCDPISGHVSLFWYQQALGQGPEFLTYFQNEAQLDKSGLPSDRFFAERPEGSVSTLKIQRTQQEDSAVYLCASSLEGQRGETQYFGPGTRLLVL.

The rearrangement uses TRBV14 and TRBJ1-2; possible D gene TRBD1, 5 bases. Germline loops: CDR1 SGHDN, CDR2 FVKESK. Trimming cost V 1 base and J 7 bases, with 7 bases left between them. This CDR3 is built from 12 residues. CDR3 amino acids: CASSQGGLGYTF. CDR3 in DNA: TGTGCCAGCAGCCAAGGGGGACTTGGCTACACCTTC.

This clonotype appeared once. The chain carries TRBV7-2 and TRBJ1-5; 8 nucleotides match TRBD1. From germline, CDR1 is SGHTA and CDR2 FQGNSA. The J segment lost 1 base and the V segment lost 5 bases, leaving 10 bases of the junction unmatched. The CDR3 runs 17 residues. In DNA, the CDR3 is TGTGCCAGCAGCCCTCGGACAGGGCCTGGGAGCAATCAGCCCCAGCATTTT. It specifies CASSPRTGPGSNQPQHF.

The chain carries TRBV29-1 and TRBJ2-3, with TRBD1 matching 10 bases. With 8 bases clipped from V and 3 bases from J, the junction kept 11 bases outside the gene matches. Germline CDR1 SQVTM, CDR2 ANQGSEA. The length of the CDR3 is 15 residues. CDR3 nucleotides: TGCAGCACCAACCGGGACAGGGGCGGGACAGATACGCAGTATTTT. Its protein product is CSTNRDRGGTDTQYF.

This chain joins TRBV9 and TRBJ1-1, with 8 positions matching TRBD1. V lost 1 base to trimming and J lost 1 base; unmatched junction nucleotides: 3. CDR1 and CDR2 (germline): SGDLS, YYNGEE. The CDR3 runs 15 residues. CDR3 protein: CASSVPGQGNTEAFF. CDR3 nucleotides: TGTGCCAGCAGCGTACCCGGACAGGGGAACACTGAAGCTTTCTTT.

The chain links TRBV10-3 to TRBJ2-2; 9 bases are shared with TRBD2. The CDR3 totals 16 residues. V was clipped by 4 bases and J by 0 bases; unmatched bases: 3. Germline V gives CDR1 ENHRY, CDR2 SYGVKD. CDR3 nucleotides: TGTGCCATCAGTGCGTCTAGCGGGACGAACACCGGGGAGCTGTTTTTT. This translates into CAISASSGTNTGELFF.

CDR3 DNA sequence: TGTGCCAGCTCACCAGGCCCTGGACAGACCTACGAGCAGTACTTC. Protein sequence: CASSPGPGQTYEQYF. The chain uses TRBV18 and TRBJ2-5; D may be TRBD1 (6 bases). The end of the DNA aligns better with TRBJ2-7, so the J call may be wrong. The CDR3 contains 15 residues. In germline, CDR1 is KGHSH, CDR2 LQKENI.

The V and J genes are TRBV14 and TRBJ2-1; the match to TRBD2 covers 8 bases. V lost 0 bases, J lost 3 bases, and 13 bases stayed unmatched. The germline V gene encodes CDR1 SGHDN and CDR2 FVKESK. This CDR3 region has 19 residues. This CDR3 is CASSQDGGGRTSIYNEQFF. In DNA form, the CDR3 reads TGTGCCAGCAGCCAAGATGGTGGCGGGAGGACTTCAATCTACAATGAGCAGTTCTTC.

V gene TRBV20-1 combines with J gene TRBJ2-7, with a possible D match to TRBD2 (5 bases). V was shortened by 5 bases and J by 4 bases, with 15 bases between the two germline ends. The germline CDR1 and CDR2 sequences are DFQATT and SNEGSKA (reference sequence). The CDR3 is 13 residues long. Here the CDR3 DNA reads TGCAGTGCTTCCGGTGAGAGGGCGTACGAGCAGTACTTC. Protein: CSASGERAYEQYF.

V and J are TRBV12-3 or TRBV12-4 and TRBJ1-5, with 7 bases matching TRBD1. V was pared by 5 bases and J by 10 bases, with 11 bases of the junction left unmatched. This CDR3 contains 14 residues. Written as DNA, the CDR3 is TGTGCCAGCAGTGCACAGGGGCAACCTGGACCCCAGCATTTT. Its protein product is CASSAQGQPGPQHF.

This clonotype was seen more than once but under ten times. J is TRBJ2-7 and V is TRBV7-9; TRBD2 might be the D (6 bases). V was clipped by 4 bases and J by 2 bases, with 15 bases between them. CDR3 length: 15 amino acids. From germline, CDR1 is SEHNR and CDR2 FQNEAQ (reference sequence). The CDR3 DNA reads as TGTGCCAGCAGCTCCTCACTAGCAGTTCCCTACGAGCAGTACTTC. This gives the protein CASSSSLAVPYEQYF.

The chain has TRBV3-1 and TRBJ2-1, with D possibly matching TRBD1 (6 bases). The CDR3 consists of 14 residues. CDR1 is LGHDT, CDR2 YNNKEL, per germline (reference sequence). Trimming removed 3 bases at V and 5 bases at J, with 11 bases between. CDR3 in DNA: TGTGCCAGCAGCCAGTTACAGGGTGACAATGAGCAGTTCTTC. Its protein product is CASSQLQGDNEQFF.

The chain is built from TRBV4-1 and TRBJ2-1, with 7 bases that match TRBD2. J lost 0 bases, V lost 4 bases, and 9 bases had no gene match. CDR1 is MGHRA, CDR2 YSYEKL, per germline. This CDR3 region has 17 residues. CDR3 in DNA: TGCGCCAGCAGCCCCCGTATAAGCGGGACCTCCTACAATGAGCAGTTCTTC. Translating gives CASSPRISGTSYNEQFF.

The gene calls are TRBV5-1 and TRBJ1-1, with TRBD1 matching 8 bases. CDR3 length equals 16 residues. Germline loops: CDR1 SGHRS, CDR2 YFSETQ. V lost 4 bases, J lost 1 base, and 9 bases stayed unmatched. The chain's CDR3 is CASSPPSGGKNTEAFF. In DNA form, the CDR3 reads TGCGCCAGCAGCCCCCCCTCAGGGGGCAAGAACACTGAAGCTTTCTTT.

The chain links TRBV6-5 to TRBJ2-4; TRBD2 aligns across 12 bases. The J call may be incorrect, as the DNA end agrees better with TRBJ2-5. The CDR3 spans 17 residues. The germline V gene encodes CDR1 MNHEY and CDR2 SVGAGI. Here the CDR3 DNA reads TGTGCCAGCAGTTATGGTGCTAGCGGGGGGGCCGTGGAGACCCAGTACTTC. Its protein is CASSYGASGGAVETQYF.

V usage is TRBV12-5 and J usage is TRBJ2-7, with 10 bases fitting TRBD2. Germline CDR1 LGHNT, CDR2 FRNRAP. Trimming took 0 bases from V and 3 from J; bases not matched to a gene: 5. The CDR3 is 16 amino acids. As DNA, the CDR3 is TGTGCTAGTGGTTTGGTCCTGGGACTAGCGTTCTACGAGCAGTACTTC. Its translation is CASGLVLGLAFYEQYF.

This clonotype was seen once. The chain uses TRBV12-3 or TRBV12-4 and TRBJ2-1; 7 bases line up with TRBD2. The CDR3 consists of 12 residues. With V trimmed by 1 base and J by 13 bases, 4 bases remained unmatched. This CDR3 reads CASSLGLAVQFF. The CDR3 bases are TGTGCCAGCAGTTTAGGCCTAGCGGTACAGTTCTTC.